The subject of this entry is one TCR beta chain. The sample comes from a study of radiotherapy plus CTLA-4 blockade in lung cancer. Germline V gene lookup returns CDR1 LGHNA and CDR2 YSLEER. Germline trimming cut 1 base from V and 3 bases from J; bases unmatched to any gene: 11. This CDR3 region has 18 residues. Here immunoSEQ multiplex PCR was the method, and the copy in TCRdb shows in-frame clones only, minus some. The repertoire holds roughly 98,000 clones, with about 85% as singletons. This clonotype was obtained from a human donor with non-small cell lung cancer that progressed on radiotherapy plus ipilimumab. The chain carries TRBV4-3 and TRBJ2-1; TRBD1 aligns across 8 bases. Sample: peripheral blood, taken from a patient treated with radiotherapy plus ipilimumab. The CDR3 nucleotides read TGCGCCAGCAGCCAAGCAATGTTCCGGGACAGGTACTACAATGAGCAGTTCTTC. The encoded protein is CASSQAMFRDRYYNEQFF.